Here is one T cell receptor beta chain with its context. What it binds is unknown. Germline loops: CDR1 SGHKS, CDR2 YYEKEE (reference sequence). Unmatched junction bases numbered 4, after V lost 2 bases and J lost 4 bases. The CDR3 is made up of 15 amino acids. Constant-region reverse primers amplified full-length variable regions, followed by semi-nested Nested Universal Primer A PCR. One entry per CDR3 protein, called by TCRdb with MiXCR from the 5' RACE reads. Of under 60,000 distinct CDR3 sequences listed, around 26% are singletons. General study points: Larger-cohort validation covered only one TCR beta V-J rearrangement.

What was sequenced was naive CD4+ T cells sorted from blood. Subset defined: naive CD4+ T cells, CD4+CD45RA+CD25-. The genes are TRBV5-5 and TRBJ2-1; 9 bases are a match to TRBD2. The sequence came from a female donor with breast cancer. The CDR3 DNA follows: TGTGCCAGCAGCTTAGTTCTAGCGGGATACAATGAGCAGTTCTTC. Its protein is CASSLVLAGYNEQFF.